This T cell receptor (beta chain) is from a study of beta chain features in type 1 diabetes. About the study: Examination spanned approximately 110 million sorted cells from all samples. Study results and limitations: Patients with type 1 diabetes showed fewer VDJ junction insertions and more deletions.

Isolation of CD4+ naive, central memory, regulatory and stem cell-like memory cells was achieved by sorting via CD45RO/CCR7/CD25/CD127/CD95/CD27. Germline values: CDR1 LNHNV, CDR2 YYDKDF (reference sequence). The CDR3 contains 15 residues. V was clipped by 8 bases and J by 5 bases, with 20 bases between them. Concerning this clone itself: Its cognate antigen is unknown.

TCRB transcripts that were expressed got sequenced, as all of the isolated RNA had been reverse transcribed. Here immunoSEQ multiplex PCR was the method, and the copy in TCRdb shows in-frame clones only, minus some. The sample holds 150,000 to 180,000 clones; over 8.5% are singletons and the top ten take around 2.1%. The chain recombines TRBV15 with TRBJ2-3; D possibly matches TRBD1 or TRBD2 (6 bases each). This clonotype was sampled from a man younger than 30 in good health. Sequencing was done on a sample of central memory CD4+ T cells from blood. The CDR3 protein is CATRRSGAGGDTQYF. CDR3 sequence (DNA): TGTGCCACCCGGCGCTCGGGGGCGGGTGGAGATACGCAGTATTTT.